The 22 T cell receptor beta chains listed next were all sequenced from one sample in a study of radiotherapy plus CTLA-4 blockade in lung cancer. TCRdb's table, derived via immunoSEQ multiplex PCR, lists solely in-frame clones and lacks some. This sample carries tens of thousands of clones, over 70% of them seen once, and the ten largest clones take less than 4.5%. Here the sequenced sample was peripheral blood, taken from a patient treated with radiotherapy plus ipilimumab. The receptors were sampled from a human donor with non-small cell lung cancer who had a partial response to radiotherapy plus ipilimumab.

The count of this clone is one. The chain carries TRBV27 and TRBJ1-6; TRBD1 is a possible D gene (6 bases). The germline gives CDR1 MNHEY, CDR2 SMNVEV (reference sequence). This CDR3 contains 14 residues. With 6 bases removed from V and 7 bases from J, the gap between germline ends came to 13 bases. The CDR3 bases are TGTGCCAGCAGCTGGGACACCTTCAATTCACCCCTCCACTTT. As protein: CASSWDTFNSPLHF.

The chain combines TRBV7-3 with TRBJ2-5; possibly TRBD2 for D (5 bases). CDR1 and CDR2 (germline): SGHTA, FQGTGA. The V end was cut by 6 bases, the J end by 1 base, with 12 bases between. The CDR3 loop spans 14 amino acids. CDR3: CASSLDSTQETQYF. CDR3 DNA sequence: TGTGCCAGCAGTTTGGACTCAACCCAAGAGACCCAGTACTTC.

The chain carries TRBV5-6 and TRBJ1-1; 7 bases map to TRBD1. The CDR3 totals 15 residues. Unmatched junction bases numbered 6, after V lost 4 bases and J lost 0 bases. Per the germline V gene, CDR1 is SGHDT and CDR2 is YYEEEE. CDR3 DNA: TGTGCCAGCAGCGCGACAGGGAGGTTGAACACTGAAGCTTTCTTT. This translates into CASSATGRLNTEAFF.

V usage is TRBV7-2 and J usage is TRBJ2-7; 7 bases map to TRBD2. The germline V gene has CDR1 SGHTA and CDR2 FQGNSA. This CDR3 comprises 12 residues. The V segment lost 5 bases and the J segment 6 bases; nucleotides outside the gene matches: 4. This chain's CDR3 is CASSPQRGEQYF. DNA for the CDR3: TGTGCCAGCAGCCCCCAGCGGGGCGAGCAGTACTTC.

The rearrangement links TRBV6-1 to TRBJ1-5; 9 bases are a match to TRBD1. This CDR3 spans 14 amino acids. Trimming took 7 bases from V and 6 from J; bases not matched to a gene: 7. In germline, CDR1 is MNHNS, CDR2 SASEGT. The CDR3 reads CASTTGGGGQPQHF. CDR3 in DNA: TGTGCCAGCACCACAGGGGGCGGAGGTCAGCCCCAGCATTTT.

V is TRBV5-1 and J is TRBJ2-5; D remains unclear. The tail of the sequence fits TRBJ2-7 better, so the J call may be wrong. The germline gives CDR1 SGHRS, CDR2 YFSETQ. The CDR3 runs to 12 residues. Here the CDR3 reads CASSLFGYEQYF. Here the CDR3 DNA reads TGCGCCAGCAGCTTGTTCGGGTACGAGCAGTACTTC.

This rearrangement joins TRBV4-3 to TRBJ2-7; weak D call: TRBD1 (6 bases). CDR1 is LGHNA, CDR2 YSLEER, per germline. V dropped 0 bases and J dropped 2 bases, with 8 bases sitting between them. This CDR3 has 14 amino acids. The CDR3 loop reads CASSQDSGAYEQYF. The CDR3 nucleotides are TGCGCCAGCAGCCAAGACTCAGGGGCCTACGAGCAGTACTTC.

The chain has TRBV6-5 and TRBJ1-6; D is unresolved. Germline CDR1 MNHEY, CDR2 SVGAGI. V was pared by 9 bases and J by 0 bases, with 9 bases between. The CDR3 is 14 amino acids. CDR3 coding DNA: TGTGCCAGTACCCGGAGCTCCTATAATTCACCCCTCCACTTT. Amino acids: CASTRSSYNSPLHF.

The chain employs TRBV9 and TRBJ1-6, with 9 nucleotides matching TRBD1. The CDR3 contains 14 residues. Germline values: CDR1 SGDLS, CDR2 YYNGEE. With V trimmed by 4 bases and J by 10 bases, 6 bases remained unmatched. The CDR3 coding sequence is TGTGCCAGCAGCCCAGGGACAGGGACCTCACCCCTCCACTTT. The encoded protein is CASSPGTGTSPLHF.

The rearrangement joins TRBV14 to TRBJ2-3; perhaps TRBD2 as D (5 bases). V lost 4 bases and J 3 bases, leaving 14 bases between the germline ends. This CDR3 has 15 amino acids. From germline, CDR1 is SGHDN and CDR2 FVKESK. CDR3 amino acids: CASSPTGGFTDTQYF. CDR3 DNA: TGTGCCAGCAGCCCTACGGGCGGGTTTACAGATACGCAGTATTTT.

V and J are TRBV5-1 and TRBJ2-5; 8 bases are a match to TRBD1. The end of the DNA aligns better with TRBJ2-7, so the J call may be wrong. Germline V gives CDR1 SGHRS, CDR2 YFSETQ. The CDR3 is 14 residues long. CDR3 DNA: TGCGCCAGCAGCTTGGTACAGGGGGTACACGAGCAGTACTTC. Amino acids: CASSLVQGVHEQYF.

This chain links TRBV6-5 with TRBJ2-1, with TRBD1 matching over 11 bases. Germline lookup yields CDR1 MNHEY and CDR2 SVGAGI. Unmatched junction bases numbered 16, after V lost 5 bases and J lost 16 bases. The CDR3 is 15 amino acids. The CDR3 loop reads CASSPPGTGGSAQFF. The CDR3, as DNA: TGTGCCAGCAGTCCCCCCGGGACAGGGGGTTCCGCACAATTCTTC.

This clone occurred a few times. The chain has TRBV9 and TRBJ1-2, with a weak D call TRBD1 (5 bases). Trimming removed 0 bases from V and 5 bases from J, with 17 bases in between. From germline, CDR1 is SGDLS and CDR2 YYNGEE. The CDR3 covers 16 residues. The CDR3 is CASSVVTKGRMYGYTF. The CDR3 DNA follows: TGTGCCAGCAGCGTAGTAACTAAGGGGCGGATGTATGGCTACACCTTC.

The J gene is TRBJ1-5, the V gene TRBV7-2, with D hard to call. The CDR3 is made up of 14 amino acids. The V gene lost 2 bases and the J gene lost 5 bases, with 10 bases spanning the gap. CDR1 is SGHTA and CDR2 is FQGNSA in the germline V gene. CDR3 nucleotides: TGTGCCAGCAGCTTAAGCCCCTTGTATCAGCCCCAGCATTTT. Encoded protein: CASSLSPLYQPQHF.

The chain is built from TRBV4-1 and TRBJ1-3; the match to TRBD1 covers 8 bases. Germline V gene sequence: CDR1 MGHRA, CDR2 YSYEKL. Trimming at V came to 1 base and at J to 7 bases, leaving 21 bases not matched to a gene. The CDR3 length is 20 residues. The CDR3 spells CASSQAGGPTGIPLGNTIYF. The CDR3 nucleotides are TGCGCCAGCAGCCAAGCAGGGGGCCCTACAGGGATACCTCTCGGGAACACCATATATTTT.

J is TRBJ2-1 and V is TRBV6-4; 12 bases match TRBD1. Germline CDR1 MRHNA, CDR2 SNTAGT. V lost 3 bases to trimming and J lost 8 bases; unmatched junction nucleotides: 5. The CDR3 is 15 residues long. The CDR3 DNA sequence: TGTGCCAGCAGTGAAGGGACAGGGGGCATGGATGAGCAGTTCTTC. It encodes CASSEGTGGMDEQFF.

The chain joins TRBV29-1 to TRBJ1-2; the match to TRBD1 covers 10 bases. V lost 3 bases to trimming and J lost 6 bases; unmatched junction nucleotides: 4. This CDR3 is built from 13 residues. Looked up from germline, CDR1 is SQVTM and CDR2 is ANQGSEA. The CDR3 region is CSVEGQGRNGYTF. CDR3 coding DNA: TGCAGCGTTGAGGGACAGGGGAGGAATGGCTACACCTTC.

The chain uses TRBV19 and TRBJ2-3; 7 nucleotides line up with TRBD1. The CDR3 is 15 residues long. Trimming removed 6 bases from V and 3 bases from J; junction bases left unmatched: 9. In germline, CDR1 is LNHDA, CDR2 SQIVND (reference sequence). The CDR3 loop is CASSQGGAGTDTQYF. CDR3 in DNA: TGTGCCAGTAGCCAAGGGGGCGCAGGGACAGATACGCAGTATTTT.

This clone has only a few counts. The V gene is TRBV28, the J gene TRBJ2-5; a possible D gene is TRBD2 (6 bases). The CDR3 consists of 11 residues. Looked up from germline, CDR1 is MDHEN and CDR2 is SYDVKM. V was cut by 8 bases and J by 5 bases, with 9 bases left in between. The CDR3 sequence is CASSRGETQYF. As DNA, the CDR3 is TGTGCCAGCTCCCGGGGGGAGACCCAGTACTTC.

The CDR3 DNA is TGTGCCAGCAGCTTACAGGGTGGGACTAATGAAAAACTGTTTTTT. It is translated as CASSLQGGTNEKLFF. The J gene is TRBJ1-4, the V gene TRBV5-4, with TRBD1 as a possible D gene (6 bases). CDR1 and CDR2 (germline): SGHNT, YYREEE (reference sequence). V was trimmed by 2 bases and J by 2 bases, leaving 10 bases between them. CDR3 length: 15 amino acids.

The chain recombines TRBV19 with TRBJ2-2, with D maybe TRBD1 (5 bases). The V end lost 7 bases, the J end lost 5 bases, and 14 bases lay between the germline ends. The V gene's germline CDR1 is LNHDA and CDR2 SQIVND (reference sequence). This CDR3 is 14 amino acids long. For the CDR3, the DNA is TGTGCCAGTAACCGCCAGGGTGGTACCGGGGAGCTGTTTTTT. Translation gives CASNRQGGTGELFF. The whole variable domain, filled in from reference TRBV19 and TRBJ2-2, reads DGGITQSPKYLFRKEGQNVTLSCEQNLNHDAMYWYRQDPGQGLRLIYYSQIVNDFQKGDIAEGYSVSREKKESFPLTVTSAQKNPTAFYLCASNRQGGTGELFFGEGSRLTVL.

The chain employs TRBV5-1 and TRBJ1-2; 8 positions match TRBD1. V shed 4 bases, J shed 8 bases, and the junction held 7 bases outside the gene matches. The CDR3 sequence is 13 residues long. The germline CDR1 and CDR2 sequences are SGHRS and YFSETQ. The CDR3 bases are TGCGCCAGCAGCAGCGGACAGGGAAGAGGCTACACCTTC. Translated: CASSSGQGRGYTF.